These 5 T cell receptor beta chains share one sample of origin, sequenced in a study of identical twins. TCRdb used MiXCR to reprocess the 5' RACE reads, holding one entry per CDR3 protein. The sample carries around 1.7 million distinct CDR3 sequences, under 35% recorded once. The sample consisted of cord blood. The receptor source for this set is a newborn girl in good health.

This clonotype showed up many times. V usage is TRBV5-1 and J usage is TRBJ1-2; tentatively, D is TRBD1 (5 bases). The CDR3 is made up of 14 amino acids. The V gene's germline CDR1 is SGHRS and CDR2 YFSETQ. The V and J ends lost 0 bases and 2 bases respectively, with 8 bases between them. The CDR3 reads CASSLAEGNYGYTF. DNA of the CDR3: TGCGCCAGCAGCTTGGCCGAGGGGAACTATGGCTACACCTTC.

The sample holds a few counts of this clonotype. The CDR3 protein is CSASGGRSYEQYF. DNA of the CDR3: TGCAGTGCTTCGGGCGGGAGGTCCTACGAGCAGTACTTC. J is TRBJ2-7 and V is TRBV20-1; 8 bases line up with TRBD2. Losses at the gene ends were 5 bases for V and 1 base for J; bases not matched to a gene: 4. CDR3 length equals 13 residues. Germline CDR1 and CDR2: DFQATT and SNEGSKA (reference sequence).

This rearrangement joins TRBV24-1 to TRBJ2-2; D gene uncertain. The V and J ends lost 5 bases and 6 bases respectively, with 9 bases between them. From germline, CDR1 is KGHDR and CDR2 SFDVKD. CDR3 size: 13 residues. The CDR3 loop reads CATSVRGSGELFF. CDR3 sequence (DNA): TGTGCCACCAGTGTTCGAGGATCCGGGGAGCTGTTTTTT.

V gene TRBV12-3 or TRBV12-4 combines with J gene TRBJ2-5; 11 nucleotides match TRBD2. The junction had 16 bases not matched to a gene; V was cut back by 5 bases and J by 5 bases. The CDR3 length is 18 residues. For the CDR3, the DNA is TGTGCCAGCAGTCCCTATAGCGGGGGGGCCGTTCACAGGGAGACCCAGTACTTC. Its translation: CASSPYSGGAVHRETQYF.

Many counts were recorded for this clonotype. The chain recombines TRBV10-3 with TRBJ1-2; D may be TRBD1 (6 bases). The germline CDR1 and CDR2 sequences are ENHRY and SYGVKD. The CDR3 is 14 residues long. The germline V and J ends were trimmed by 0 bases and 2 bases, with 7 bases remaining between them. CDR3 amino acids: CAISESDRNYGYTF. Written as DNA, the CDR3 is TGTGCCATCAGTGAGTCCGACAGGAACTATGGCTACACCTTC.